The 30 T cell receptor beta chains below all came from one sample that was sequenced in a study of breast tumors, draining lymph nodes, adjacent tissues. TCRdb called the multiplex PCR reads again in MiXCR, with one record for every CDR3 protein. The sample lists 150,000 to 250,000 distinct CDR3 sequences; around 33% were seen once. Axillary draining lymph nodes of breast cancer patients supplied the node samples. Sequenced material: axillary lymph node tissue. The source is a female donor with breast cancer. Some clones in this sample may be carry-over from other donors' samples.

This chain joins TRBV19 and TRBJ1-4; perhaps TRBD1 as D (5 bases). CDR1 and CDR2 from the germline V gene are LNHDA and SQIVND (reference sequence). Trimming stripped 3 bases from V and 3 bases from J, with 14 bases between. The CDR3 is made up of 16 amino acids. The CDR3 DNA sequence: TGTGCCAGTAGTATCGCAGGGATGTTGGCTAATGAAAAACTGTTTTTT. As protein: CASSIAGMLANEKLFF.

This clonotype was found many times. The chain employs TRBV10-3 and TRBJ2-1, with TRBD2 matching over 8 bases. This CDR3 is built from 15 residues. Germline values: CDR1 ENHRY, CDR2 SYGVKD. V lost 0 bases and J lost 8; bases outside the gene matches: 6. The CDR3 region has the DNA TGTGCCATCAGTGAGTCGTCTAGCGGGTCCGATGAGCAGTTCTTC. Encoded protein: CAISESSSGSDEQFF.

This clonotype was found many times. J is TRBJ2-3 and V is TRBV11-2; 12 nucleotides match TRBD2. After removal of 6 bases from V and 4 bases from J, the junction contained 5 bases not matched to a gene. Germline assignment: CDR1 SGHAT and CDR2 FQNNGV. CDR3 length equals 15 residues. CDR3: CASRHLAGGPDTQYF. The CDR3 coding sequence is TGTGCCAGCAGACATCTAGCGGGAGGGCCAGATACGCAGTATTTT.

This clonotype was recorded at least ten times. The chain carries TRBV20-1 and TRBJ2-5; D gene uncertain. The CDR3 has 10 residues. Germline CDR1 and CDR2: DFQATT and SNEGSKA (reference sequence). The germline V and J ends were trimmed by 8 bases and 5 bases, with 9 bases remaining between them. CDR3 residues: CSSLGETQYF. The CDR3 region has the DNA TGCAGTTCCCTTGGTGAGACCCAGTACTTC.

This clonotype was observed at least ten times. The chain combines TRBV6-6 with TRBJ2-1; 8 nucleotides match TRBD1. Germline-derived CDR1 and CDR2 are MNHNY and SVGAGI (reference sequence). V dropped 6 bases and J dropped 5; count of bases not matched to a gene: 12. The CDR3 extends over 16 amino acids. The CDR3 nucleotides are TGTGCCAGCAGCCCTCACGGACAGGGACAAAACAATGAGCAGTTCTTC. Translation gives CASSPHGQGQNNEQFF.

This rearrangement joins TRBV6-5 to TRBJ2-1; 16 nucleotides agree with TRBD2. The ends lost 5 bases at V and 7 bases at J; junction bases unmatched: 11. The CDR3 is 18 residues long. The germline V gene encodes CDR1 MNHEY and CDR2 SVGAGI. This CDR3 reads CASSPTGLAGGPRNEQFF. CDR3 bases: TGTGCCAGCAGTCCAACGGGACTAGCGGGGGGGCCTAGGAATGAGCAGTTCTTC.

This clonotype was seen many times. V gene TRBV6-1 combines with J gene TRBJ1-2; D unresolved. The CDR3 totals 16 residues. The V end was cut by 2 bases, the J end by 2 bases, with 15 bases between. Germline V gene data show CDR1 as MNHNS and CDR2 as SASEGT. CDR3 sequence: CASSERQALLNYGYTF. CDR3 sequence (DNA): TGTGCCAGCAGTGAAAGGCAGGCACTACTCAACTATGGCTACACCTTC.

Many counts were recorded for this clonotype. The gene calls are TRBV7-3 and TRBJ2-5; 9 positions match TRBD2. CDR3 length: 14 residues. Per germline, CDR1 SGHTA and CDR2 FQGTGA. Germline trimming cut 3 bases from V and 2 bases from J; bases unmatched to any gene: 1. In DNA, the CDR3 is TGTGCCAGCAGCTTCGCGGGGGGGCAAGAGACCCAGTACTTC. Encoded protein: CASSFAGGQETQYF.

V is TRBV7-9 and J is TRBJ1-6; D not resolved. V was shortened by 8 bases and J by 10 bases, with 15 bases between the two germline ends. The CDR3 has 13 residues. Germline CDR1 is SEHNR and CDR2 is FQNEAQ (reference sequence). CDR3 sequence: CASDIKGGSPLHF. CDR3 coding DNA: TGTGCCAGCGATATTAAGGGAGGATCACCCCTCCACTTT.

The chain carries TRBV30 and TRBJ1-1; tentative D call: TRBD1 (6 bases). The CDR3 totals 16 residues. V lost 0 bases to trimming and J lost 2 bases, with 16 bases between them. The germline V gene encodes CDR1 GTSNPN and CDR2 SVGIG (reference sequence). The DNA for the CDR3 is TGTGCCTGGAGTGTACAGGGACGGGAAGGTAACACTGAAGCTTTCTTT. It yields the protein CAWSVQGREGNTEAFF.

The table lists this clonotype with a few counts. A read error may be the cause here, since a much bigger clone is one base away. This rearrangement joins TRBV5-8 to TRBJ2-1; D gene unclear. Deletions cut 5 bases from V and 6 bases from J, with 12 bases between. The CDR3 runs 13 residues. Germline V gives CDR1 SGHTS, CDR2 YDEGEE. The CDR3 spells CASRLSGTNEQFF. The CDR3 DNA is TGTGCCAGCAGATTATCTGGTACCAATGAGCAGTTCTTC. Supplemented by reference TRBV5-8 and TRBJ2-1, the full variable domain reads EAGVTQSPTHLIKTRGQQATLRCSPISGHTSVYWYQQALGLGLQFLLWYDEGEERNRGNFPPRFSGRQFPNYSSELNVNALELEDSALYLCASRLSGTNEQFFGPGTRLTVL.

This clonotype turned up a few times. A clone one base away is much larger, so this may be a read error. This rearrangement joins TRBV2 to TRBJ2-7; 7 nucleotides line up with TRBD2. Germline-derived CDR1 and CDR2 are SNHLY and FYNNEI. Trimming removed 4 bases from V and 6 bases from J; junction bases left unmatched: 12. CDR3 length: 15 residues. In DNA form, the CDR3 reads TGTGCCAGCAGTGCCCCGGGACTATTAACCTGCGAGCAGTACTTC. Encoded protein: CASSAPGLLTCEQYF.

In its sample, this clonotype was seen many times. The chain recombines TRBV12-3 or TRBV12-4 with TRBJ2-7, with D unclear. The CDR3 length is 16 residues. V lost 6 bases and J lost 0, with 18 bases in between. Here the CDR3 DNA reads TGTGCCAGCAGCTTGATGGACGGCCGCTCCTCCTACGAGCAGTACTTC. Residues: CASSLMDGRSSYEQYF.

V gene TRBV7-2 combines with J gene TRBJ1-1; 7 bases line up with TRBD1. This CDR3 comprises 14 residues. The germline gives CDR1 SGHTA, CDR2 FQGNSA. V dropped 7 bases and J dropped 4; count of bases not matched to a gene: 9. DNA for the CDR3: TGTGCCAGCATTCTCGACAGGGCGGGCACTGAAGCTTTCTTT. The encoded protein is CASILDRAGTEAFF.

This clonotype was picked up many times. J is TRBJ2-7 and V is TRBV11-2, with 9 bases matching TRBD1. Trimming took 5 bases from V and 0 from J; bases not matched to a gene: 5. CDR3 length equals 15 residues. Germline V lookup: CDR1 SGHAT, CDR2 FQNNGV. CDR3: CASSPQDRGSYEQYF. The CDR3 DNA is TGTGCCAGCAGCCCCCAGGACAGGGGCTCCTACGAGCAGTACTTC.

There are many counts of this clonotype. The V call is TRBV6-5, the J call TRBJ2-5, with 13 bases that match TRBD2. Germline trimming cut 6 bases from V and 4 bases from J; bases unmatched to any gene: 8. From germline, CDR1 is MNHEY and CDR2 SVGAGI. This CDR3 contains 16 residues. CDR3 sequence: CASSSGLAGVRETQYF. The CDR3 bases are TGTGCCAGCAGCTCTGGACTAGCGGGAGTCCGAGAGACCCAGTACTTC.

This clonotype showed up many times. V gene TRBV19 combines with J gene TRBJ1-2; TRBD1 matches at 7 bases. The CDR3 runs 14 residues. Germline trimming cut 1 base from V and 6 bases from J; bases unmatched to any gene: 5. Germline CDR1 and CDR2: LNHDA and SQIVND (reference sequence). In DNA, the CDR3 is TGTGCCAGTAGTATAGGGACAGGTGACGATGGCTACACCTTC. Translating gives CASSIGTGDDGYTF.

This clonotype was found many times. The chain combines TRBV19 with TRBJ1-2; D call uncertain. Trimming removed 1 base from V and 0 bases from J, with 9 bases in between. Germline V gene lookup returns CDR1 LNHDA and CDR2 SQIVND (reference sequence). The CDR3 runs 15 residues. The CDR3, as DNA: TGTGCCAGTAGTATAGGAAGTCTAGCTAACTATGGCTACACCTTC. This sequence encodes CASSIGSLANYGYTF.

This clonotype was recorded once. A much larger clone lies a single base off, so this may be a read error. The rearrangement uses TRBV12-3 or TRBV12-4 and TRBJ2-6; 11 bases align to TRBD1. The CDR3 runs 20 residues. V was pared by 9 bases and J by 3 bases, with 19 bases of the junction left unmatched. The CDR3 nucleotides are TGTGCCAGTCGGCCGGAAAGGAGAGGACAGGGGGCGCTTGGGGCCAACGTCCTGACTTTC. This translates into CASRPERRGQGALGANVLTF.

This clonotype was seen many times. A junction end diverges from the germline sequence, so it may reflect a read error. The chain carries TRBV20-1 and TRBJ1-6; D might be TRBD1 (6 bases). Germline values: CDR1 DFQATT, CDR2 SNEGSKA (reference sequence). The CDR3 totals 14 residues. CDR3 loop: CSARERGRGSPLHF. The CDR3 region has the DNA TGCAGTGCCAGAGAGAGGGGGAGAGGGTCACCCCTCCACTTT.

The table lists this clonotype with many counts. The V call is TRBV20-1, the J call TRBJ2-1; the match to TRBD1 covers 8 bases. The germline gives CDR1 DFQATT, CDR2 SNEGSKA (reference sequence). Trimming removed 1 base from V and 0 bases from J; junction bases left unmatched: 5. The CDR3 extends over 16 amino acids. CDR3 region: CSARALTGGSYNEQFF. The CDR3 bases are TGCAGTGCTAGAGCACTTACAGGGGGCTCCTACAATGAGCAGTTCTTC.

This clonotype has just a few counts. A much bigger clone sits one base away, suggesting this may be a read error. This chain links TRBV5-5 with TRBJ1-2; 10 bases align to TRBD1. The CDR3 has 15 amino acids. Germline-derived CDR1 and CDR2 are SGHKS and YYEKEE (reference sequence). The CDR3 DNA follows: TGTGCCAGCAGCTTCAAGACAGGGGGCAGCTATGGCCACACCTTC. Its translation is CASSFKTGGSYGHTF. The variable domain in full, with the rest retrieved from reference TRBV5-5 and TRBJ1-2, is DAGVTQSPTHLIKTRGQQVTLRCSPISGHKSVSWYQQVLGQGPQFIFQYYEKEERGRGNFPDRFSARQFPNYSSELNVNALLLGDSALYLCASSFKTGGSYGHTFGSGTRLTVV.

A single count supports this clonotype. One junction end does not reproduce the germline sequence, and a read error may be involved. The genes are TRBV9 and TRBJ2-1, with D unresolved. Looked up from germline, CDR1 is SGDLS and CDR2 is YYNGEE. This CDR3 is 14 amino acids long. CDR3 in DNA: TGTGCCAGCAGCGCACTCCCAGGCCGGAATGAGCAGCCCTTC. Amino acid sequence: CASSALPGRNEQPF.

This clonotype was counted at least ten times. This chain connects TRBV5-4 to TRBJ2-5; TRBD1 matches 12 bases. V gave up 4 bases and J gave up 5 bases; unmatched junction bases: 6. The CDR3 has 15 amino acids. Germline V gene sequence: CDR1 SGHNT, CDR2 YYREEE (reference sequence). CDR3 DNA: TGTGCCAGCAGCCCAGGGACAGGGGGCGGTGAGACCCAGTACTTC. Its protein product is CASSPGTGGGETQYF. Full variable domain (rest looked up from reference TRBV5-4 and TRBJ2-5): ETGVTQSPTHLIKTRGQQVTLRCSSQSGHNTVSWYQQALGQGPQFIFQYYREEENGRGNFPPRFSGLQFPNYSSELNVNALELDDSALYLCASSPGTGGGETQYFGPGTRLLVL.

A few counts support this clonotype. The chain combines TRBV11-3 with TRBJ1-1, with D maybe TRBD1 (5 bases). In germline, CDR1 is SGHNT, CDR2 YENEEA. Deletions cut 2 bases from V and 3 bases from J, with 7 bases between. The length of the CDR3 is 13 residues. DNA of the CDR3: TGTGCCAGCAGCTTATGGGGGTACACTGAAGCTTTCTTT. Translated: CASSLWGYTEAFF.

This clonotype was picked up many times. The chain uses TRBV7-8 and TRBJ1-2, with a weak D call TRBD1 (5 bases). CDR1 is SGHVS, CDR2 FQNEAQ, per germline. The CDR3 contains 15 residues. V lost 0 bases, J lost 2 bases, and 10 bases lay in between. CDR3 region: CASSLAAGSNYGYTF. The CDR3 DNA follows: TGTGCCAGCAGCTTAGCAGCAGGGTCCAACTATGGCTACACCTTC.

By its share, this clonotype is medium-sized. One end of the junction fails to match germline, which may point to a read error. The J gene is TRBJ2-3, the V gene TRBV2; 7 positions agree with TRBD2. The germline CDR1 and CDR2 sequences are SNHLY and FYNNEI. The CDR3 extends over 14 amino acids. CDR3 in amino acids: CASNERGGADTQYF. The CDR3, as DNA: TGTGCCAGCAATGAACGTGGGGGGGCAGATACGCAGTATTTT. The full variable domain, its missing parts supplied by reference TRBV2 and TRBJ2-3, is EPEVTQTPSHQVTQMGQEVILRCVPISNHLYFYWYRQILGQKVEFLVSFYNNEISEKSEIFDDQFSVERPDGSNFTLKIRSTKLEDSAMYFCASNERGGADTQYFGPGTRLTVL.

In regard to this clonotype: This may be a read error, as it is one base from a much larger clone. This chain uses TRBV30 with TRBJ1-5; TRBD1 is a possible D gene (6 bases). Germline CDR1 and CDR2: GTSNPN and SVGIG (reference sequence). The CDR3 runs to 13 residues. Here the CDR3 reads CAWSRDNNQPRHF. The CDR3 nucleotides read TGTGCCTGGAGCCGGGACAACAATCAGCCCCGGCATTTT.

This clonotype was detected many times. The chain combines TRBV4-1 with TRBJ2-7; 8 nucleotides match TRBD1. The V gene end was trimmed by 3 bases and the J gene end by 2 bases; junction bases not matched to a gene: 3. The CDR3 is 14 amino acids. Per the germline V gene, CDR1 is MGHRA and CDR2 is YSYEKL. CDR3 loop: CASSQGTGPYEQYF. CDR3 in DNA: TGCGCCAGCAGCCAGGGGACAGGTCCCTACGAGCAGTACTTC.

The chain uses TRBV9 and TRBJ2-2; 11 bases are a match to TRBD2. Germline values: CDR1 SGDLS, CDR2 YYNGEE. CDR3 size: 17 residues. With 5 bases clipped from V and 1 base from J, the junction kept 7 bases outside the gene matches. DNA of the CDR3: TGTGCCAGCAGTCGCGCCGGGACTAGCGGGAACACCGGGGAGCTGTTTTTT. Amino acids: CASSRAGTSGNTGELFF.